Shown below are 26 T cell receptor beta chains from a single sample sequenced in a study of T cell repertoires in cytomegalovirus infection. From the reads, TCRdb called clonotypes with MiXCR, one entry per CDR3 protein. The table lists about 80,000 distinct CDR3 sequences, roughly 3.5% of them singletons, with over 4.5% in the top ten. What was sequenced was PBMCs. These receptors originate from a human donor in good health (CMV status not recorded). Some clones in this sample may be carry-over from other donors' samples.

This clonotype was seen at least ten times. The CDR3 DNA reads TGTGCCAGTAGCCGAACCAGCGGGGGGGCCGGTGAGCAGTTCTTC. Amino acid sequence: CASSRTSGGAGEQFF. The chain carries TRBV19 and TRBJ2-1; 10 nucleotides line up with TRBD2. Germline-derived CDR1 and CDR2 are LNHDA and SQIVND (reference sequence). V was pared by 6 bases and J by 9 bases, with 11 bases of the junction left unmatched. CDR3 length: 15 residues.

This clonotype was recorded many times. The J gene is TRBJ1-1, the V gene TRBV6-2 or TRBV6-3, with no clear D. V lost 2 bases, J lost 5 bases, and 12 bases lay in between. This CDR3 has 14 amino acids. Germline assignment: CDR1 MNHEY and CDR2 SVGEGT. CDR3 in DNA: TGTGCCAGCAGTTACGCCGGTCGCGGTACTGAAGCTTTCTTT. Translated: CASSYAGRGTEAFF.

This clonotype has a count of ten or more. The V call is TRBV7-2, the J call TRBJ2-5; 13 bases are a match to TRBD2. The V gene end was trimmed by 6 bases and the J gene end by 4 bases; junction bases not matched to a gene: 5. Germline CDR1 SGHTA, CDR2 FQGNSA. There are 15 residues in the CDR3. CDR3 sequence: CASRSGTSGTETQYF. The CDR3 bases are TGTGCCAGCAGGTCCGGGACTAGCGGGACAGAGACCCAGTACTTC.

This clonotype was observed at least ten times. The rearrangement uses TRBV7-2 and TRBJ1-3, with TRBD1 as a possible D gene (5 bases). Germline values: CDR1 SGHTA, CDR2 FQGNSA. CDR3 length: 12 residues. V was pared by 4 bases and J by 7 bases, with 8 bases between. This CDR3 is CASSYRGNTIYF. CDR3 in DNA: TGTGCCAGCAGCTACCGGGGGAACACCATATATTTT.

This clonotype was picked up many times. The CDR3 protein is CASRPTNEKLFF. The CDR3 DNA is TGTGCCAGCAGACCAACTAATGAAAAACTGTTTTTT. The chain has TRBV12-3 or TRBV12-4 and TRBJ1-4; D is unresolved. The CDR3 length is 12 residues. Trimming stripped 6 bases from V and 0 bases from J, with 2 bases between.

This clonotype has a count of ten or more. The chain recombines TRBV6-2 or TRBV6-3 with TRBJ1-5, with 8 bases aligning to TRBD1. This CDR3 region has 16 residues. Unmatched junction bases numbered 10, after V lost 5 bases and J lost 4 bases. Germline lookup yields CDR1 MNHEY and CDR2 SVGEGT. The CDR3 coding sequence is TGTGCCAGCAGTCCCCAGGGGGCAGGTTGGAATCAGCCCCAGCATTTT. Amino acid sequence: CASSPQGAGWNQPQHF.

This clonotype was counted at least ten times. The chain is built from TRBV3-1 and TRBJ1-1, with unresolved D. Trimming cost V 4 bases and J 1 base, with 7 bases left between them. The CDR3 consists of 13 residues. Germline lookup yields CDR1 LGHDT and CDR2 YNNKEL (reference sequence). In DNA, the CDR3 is TGTGCCAGCAGCCCCCCAGGGAACACTGAAGCTTTCTTT. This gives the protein CASSPPGNTEAFF.

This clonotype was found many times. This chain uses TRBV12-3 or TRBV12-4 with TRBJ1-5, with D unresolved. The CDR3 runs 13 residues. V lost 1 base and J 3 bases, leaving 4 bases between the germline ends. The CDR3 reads CASSLVINQPQHF. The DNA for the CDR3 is TGTGCCAGCAGTTTAGTGATCAATCAGCCCCAGCATTTT.

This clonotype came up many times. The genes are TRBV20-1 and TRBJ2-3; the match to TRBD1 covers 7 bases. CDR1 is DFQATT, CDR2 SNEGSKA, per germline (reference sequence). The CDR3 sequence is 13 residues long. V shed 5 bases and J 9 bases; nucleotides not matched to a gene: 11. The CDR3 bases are TGCAGTGCTCGGGACAGATCCGGGTGGACGCAGTATTTT. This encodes CSARDRSGWTQYF.

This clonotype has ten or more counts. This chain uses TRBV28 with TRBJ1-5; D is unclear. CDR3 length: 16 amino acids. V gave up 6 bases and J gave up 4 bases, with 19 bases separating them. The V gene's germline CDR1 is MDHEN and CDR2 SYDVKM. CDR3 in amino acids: CASSSPLGSPNQPQHF. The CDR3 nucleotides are TGTGCCAGCAGCTCCCCCCTAGGCAGTCCGAATCAGCCCCAGCATTTT.

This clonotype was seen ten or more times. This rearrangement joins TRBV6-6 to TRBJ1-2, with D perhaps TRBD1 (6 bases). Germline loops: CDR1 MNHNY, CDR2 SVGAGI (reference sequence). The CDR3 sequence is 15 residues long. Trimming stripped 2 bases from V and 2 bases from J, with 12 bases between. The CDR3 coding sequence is TGTGCCAGCAGTTACGCAGGGGCAGGGAACTATGGCTACACCTTC. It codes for CASSYAGAGNYGYTF.

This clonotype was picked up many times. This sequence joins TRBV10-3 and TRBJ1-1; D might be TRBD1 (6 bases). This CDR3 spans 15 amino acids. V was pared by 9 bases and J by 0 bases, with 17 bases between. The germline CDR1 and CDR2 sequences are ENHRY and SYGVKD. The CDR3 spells CAIATGGNMNTEAFF. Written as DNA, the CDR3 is TGTGCCATTGCGACAGGCGGCAACATGAACACTGAAGCTTTCTTT.

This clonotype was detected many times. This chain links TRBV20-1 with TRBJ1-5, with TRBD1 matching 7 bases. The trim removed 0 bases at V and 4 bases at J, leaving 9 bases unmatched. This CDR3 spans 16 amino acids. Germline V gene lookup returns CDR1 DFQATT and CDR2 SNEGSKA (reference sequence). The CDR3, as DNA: TGCAGTGCTAGAGATCGGACAGGAGGGGGGAATCAGCCCCAGCATTTT. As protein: CSARDRTGGGNQPQHF.

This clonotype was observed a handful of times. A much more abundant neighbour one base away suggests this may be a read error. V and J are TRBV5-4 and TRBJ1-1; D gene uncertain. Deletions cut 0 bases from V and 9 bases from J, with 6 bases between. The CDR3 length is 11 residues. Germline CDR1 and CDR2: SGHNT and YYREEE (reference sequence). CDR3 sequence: CASSLAEQAFF. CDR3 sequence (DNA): TGTGCCAGCAGCTTGGCCGAGCAAGCTTTCTTT. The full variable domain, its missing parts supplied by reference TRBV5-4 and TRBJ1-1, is ETGVTQSPTHLIKTRGQQVTLRCSSQSGHNTVSWYQQALGQGPQFIFQYYREEENGRGNFPPRFSGLQFPNYSSELNVNALELDDSALYLCASSLAEQAFFGQGTRLTVV.

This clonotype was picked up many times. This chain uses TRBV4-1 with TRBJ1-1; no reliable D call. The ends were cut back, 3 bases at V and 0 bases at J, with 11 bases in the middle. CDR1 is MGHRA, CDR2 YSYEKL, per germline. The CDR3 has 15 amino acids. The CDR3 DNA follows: TGCGCCAGCAGCCATGGGCGGGGAATGAACACTGAAGCTTTCTTT. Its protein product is CASSHGRGMNTEAFF.

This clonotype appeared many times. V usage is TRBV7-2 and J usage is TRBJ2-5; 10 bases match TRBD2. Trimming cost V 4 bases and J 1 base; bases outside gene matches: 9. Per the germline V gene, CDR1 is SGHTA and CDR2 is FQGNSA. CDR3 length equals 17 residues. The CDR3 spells CASSSLLLAGVQETQYF. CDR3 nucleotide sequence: TGTGCCAGCAGCTCCCTCTTGCTAGCGGGGGTCCAAGAGACCCAGTACTTC.

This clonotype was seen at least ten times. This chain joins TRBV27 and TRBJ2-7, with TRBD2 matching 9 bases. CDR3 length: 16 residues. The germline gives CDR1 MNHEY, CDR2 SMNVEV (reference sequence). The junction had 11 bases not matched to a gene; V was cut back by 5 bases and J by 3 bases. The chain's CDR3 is CASSHSSGEAFYEQYF. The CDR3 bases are TGTGCCAGCAGTCACTCTAGCGGGGAGGCTTTCTACGAGCAGTACTTC.

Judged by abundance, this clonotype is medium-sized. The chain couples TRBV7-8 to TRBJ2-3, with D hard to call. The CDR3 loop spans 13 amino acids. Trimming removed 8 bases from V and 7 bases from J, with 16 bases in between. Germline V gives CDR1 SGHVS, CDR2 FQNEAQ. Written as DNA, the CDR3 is TGTGCCAGCGCACCGAGCCCAGGCTATACGCAGTATTTT. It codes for CASAPSPGYTQYF.

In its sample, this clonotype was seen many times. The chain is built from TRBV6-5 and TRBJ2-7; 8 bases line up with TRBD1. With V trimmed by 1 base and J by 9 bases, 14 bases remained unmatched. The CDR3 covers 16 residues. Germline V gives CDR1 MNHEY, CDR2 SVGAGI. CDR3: CASSYFSGQGPSRQYF. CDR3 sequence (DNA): TGTGCCAGCAGTTACTTCTCAGGACAGGGTCCTTCTAGGCAGTACTTC.

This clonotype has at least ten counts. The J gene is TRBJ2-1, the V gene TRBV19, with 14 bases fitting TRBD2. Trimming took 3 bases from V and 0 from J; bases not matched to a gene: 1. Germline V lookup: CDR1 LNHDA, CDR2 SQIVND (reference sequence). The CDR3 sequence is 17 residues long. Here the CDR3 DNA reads TGTGCCAGTAGTATGGGACTAGCGGGGGACTCCTACAATGAGCAGTTCTTC. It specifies CASSMGLAGDSYNEQFF.

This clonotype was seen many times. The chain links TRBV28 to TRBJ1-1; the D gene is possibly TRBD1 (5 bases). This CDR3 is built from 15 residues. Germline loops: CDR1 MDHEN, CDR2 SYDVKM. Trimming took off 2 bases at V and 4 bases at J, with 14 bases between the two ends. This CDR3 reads CASSLIPPQGTEAFF. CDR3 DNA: TGTGCCAGCAGTTTAATCCCCCCTCAGGGCACTGAAGCTTTCTTT.

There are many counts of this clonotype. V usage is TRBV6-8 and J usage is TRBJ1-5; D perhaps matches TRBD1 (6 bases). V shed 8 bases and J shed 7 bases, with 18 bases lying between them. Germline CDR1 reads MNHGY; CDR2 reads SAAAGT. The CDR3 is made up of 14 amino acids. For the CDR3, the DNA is TGTGCCAGCTTCGAACAGGGTCGGGGACAGCCCCAGCATTTT. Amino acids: CASFEQGRGQPQHF.

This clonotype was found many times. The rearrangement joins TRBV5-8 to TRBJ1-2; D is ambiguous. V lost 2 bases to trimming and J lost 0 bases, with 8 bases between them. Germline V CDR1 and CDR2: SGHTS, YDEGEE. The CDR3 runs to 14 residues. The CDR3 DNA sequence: TGTGCCAGCAGCTTCATAGGGTCTAACTATGGCTACACCTTC. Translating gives CASSFIGSNYGYTF. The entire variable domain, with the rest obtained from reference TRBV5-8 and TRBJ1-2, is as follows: EAGVTQSPTHLIKTRGQQATLRCSPISGHTSVYWYQQALGLGLQFLLWYDEGEERNRGNFPPRFSGRQFPNYSSELNVNALELEDSALYLCASSFIGSNYGYTFGSGTRLTVV.

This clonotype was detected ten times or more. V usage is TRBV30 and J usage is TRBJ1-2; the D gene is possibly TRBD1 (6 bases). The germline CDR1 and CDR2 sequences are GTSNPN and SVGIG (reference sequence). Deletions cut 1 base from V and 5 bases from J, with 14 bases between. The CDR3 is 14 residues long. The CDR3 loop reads CAWSGLTGIYGYTF. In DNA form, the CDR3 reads TGTGCCTGGAGTGGACTGACAGGAATATATGGCTACACCTTC.

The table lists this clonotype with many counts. The CDR3 DNA is TGTGCCAGCACGGACGGTACTGAAGCTTTCTTT. This encodes CASTDGTEAFF. The chain combines TRBV28 with TRBJ1-1; D is unclear. Germline V gene lookup returns CDR1 MDHEN and CDR2 SYDVKM. Trimming pared 7 bases from V and 5 bases from J, leaving 8 bases between. The CDR3 has 11 residues.

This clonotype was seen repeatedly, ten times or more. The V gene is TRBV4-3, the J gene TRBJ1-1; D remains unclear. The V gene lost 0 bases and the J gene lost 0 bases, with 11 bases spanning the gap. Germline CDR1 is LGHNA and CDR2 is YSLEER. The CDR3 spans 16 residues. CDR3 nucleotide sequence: TGCGCCAGCAGCCAAGAGACGTGGCAAATGAACACTGAAGCTTTCTTT. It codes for CASSQETWQMNTEAFF.